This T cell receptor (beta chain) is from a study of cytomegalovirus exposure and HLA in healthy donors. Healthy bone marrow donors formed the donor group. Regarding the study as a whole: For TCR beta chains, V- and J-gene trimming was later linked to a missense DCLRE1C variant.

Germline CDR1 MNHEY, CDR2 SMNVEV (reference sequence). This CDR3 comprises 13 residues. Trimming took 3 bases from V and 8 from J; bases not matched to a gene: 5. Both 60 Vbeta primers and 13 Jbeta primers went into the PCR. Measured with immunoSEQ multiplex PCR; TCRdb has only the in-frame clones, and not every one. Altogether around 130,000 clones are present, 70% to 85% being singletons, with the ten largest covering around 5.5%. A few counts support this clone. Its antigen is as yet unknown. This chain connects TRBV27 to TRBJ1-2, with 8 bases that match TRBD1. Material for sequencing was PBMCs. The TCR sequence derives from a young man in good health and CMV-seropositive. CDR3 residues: CASSLFRGQGYTF. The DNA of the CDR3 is TGTGCCAGCAGTTTGTTCAGGGGGCAAGGCTACACCTTC.